This T cell receptor beta chain is from a study of blood T cell repertoires in COVID-19. For the study at large: Material from acute and convalescent COVID-19 was sourced from the United States, Italy and Spain. PBMCs, B-cell-depleted T cells, or T cells provided the cDNA or gDNA that made up the material.

Trimming pared 3 bases from V and 3 bases from J, leaving 11 bases between. Germline V gene data show CDR1 as LGHDT and CDR2 as YNNKEL (reference sequence). The CDR3 has 14 amino acids. This clone was observed a handful of times. Additional DNA sequences in this sample encode the identical CDR3. Seattle's enrolled individuals joined amid active infection and were then monitored longitudinally. Per the original methods: Amplifying reference gene primers gave estimates of nucleated cell counts. Measured with immunoSEQ multiplex PCR; TCRdb has only the in-frame clones, and not every one. D and trimming come from the DNA, and the V and J calls and clone size come from that table. The top ten hold around 6% of the sample, which has 110,000 or so clones, more than 80% seen once.

This clonotype originated in a woman aged 55-69 years with COVID-19, enrolled during active disease. The chain is built from TRBV3-1 (or the pseudogene TRBV3-2) and TRBJ1-1; a weak D match, TRBD1 (5 bases). Sequenced material: peripheral blood. The CDR3 coding sequence is TGTGCCAGCAGCCAGGGGCCTGGGGACACTGAAGCTTTCTTT. This sequence encodes CASSQGPGDTEAFF.